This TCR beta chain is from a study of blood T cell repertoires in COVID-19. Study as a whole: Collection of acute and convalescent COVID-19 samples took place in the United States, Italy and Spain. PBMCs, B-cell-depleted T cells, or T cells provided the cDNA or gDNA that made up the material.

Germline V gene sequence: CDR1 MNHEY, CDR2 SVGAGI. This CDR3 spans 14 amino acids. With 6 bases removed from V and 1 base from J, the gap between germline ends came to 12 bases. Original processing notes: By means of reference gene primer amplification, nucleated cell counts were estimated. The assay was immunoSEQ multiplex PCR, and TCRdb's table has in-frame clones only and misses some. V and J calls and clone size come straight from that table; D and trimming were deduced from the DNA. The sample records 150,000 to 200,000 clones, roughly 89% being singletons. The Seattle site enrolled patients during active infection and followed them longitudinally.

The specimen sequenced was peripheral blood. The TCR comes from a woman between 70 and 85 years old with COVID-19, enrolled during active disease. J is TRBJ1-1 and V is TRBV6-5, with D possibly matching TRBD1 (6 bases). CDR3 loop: CASSLQGRNTEAFF. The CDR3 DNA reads TGTGCCAGCAGCTTACAGGGCCGGAACACTGAAGCTTTCTTT.